This record concerns one TCR beta chain sequence. Germline V gene data show CDR1 as ENHRY and CDR2 as SYGVKD. The V gene end was trimmed by 6 bases and the J gene end by 5 bases; junction bases not matched to a gene: 10. CDR3 length: 16 amino acids. Participants' own reports of clinical history determined their cohort assignment. Resolution of symptoms, clearance, or two negative PCRs was present in recovered Cohort 3 donors. Some clones are missing from TCRdb's copy, which holds only in-frame ones; the method was immunoSEQ multiplex PCR. The table includes approximately 310,000 clones, 70% to 90% detected once. This sample was included in a study of blood T cell repertoires in COVID-19. In the study overall: Sources were T cells, B-cell-depleted T cells, or PBMCs; the material itself was cDNA or gDNA.

The chain uses TRBV10-3 and TRBJ2-5; 12 bases line up with TRBD2. The source is a young man who had recovered from COVID-19. The sample was PBMCs or T cells enriched from blood (not recorded which). The CDR3 region is CAIRPGLAGPGETQYF. The CDR3 nucleotides are TGTGCCATCAGACCGGGACTAGCGGGTCCGGGGGAGACCCAGTACTTC.